This record concerns one T cell receptor (beta chain) sequence. Its binding antigen is unknown. Library creation used the immunoSEQ multiplex PCR assay. TCRbeta CDR3 sequencing was performed by Adaptive Biotechnologies. The original pipeline was this. Repertoire similarity was assessed using the Chao-modified Jaccard index and the median clonotype overlap from 200 random subsamples at equal sample size. Similarity analyses used either productive nucleotide sequences or in silico-translated amino acid sequences. Hierarchical clustering with single linkage and t-SNE based on Chao-modified Jaccard distances were applied for the comparison of repertoires. After normalising for sample size, the researchers measured repertoire diversity with the Renyi index across a range of alpha values. The source is immuneACCESS, and TCRdb retained only in-frame sequences with V and J called. Part of the clones is not carried over; for the studies checked, unresolved V genes explain less than half of this, and the remainder is unexplained. V and J calls and clone size are copied from that table; D and trimming were computed from the DNA. The sample table includes approximately 3,000 clones. The ten largest clones add up to 12% of the sample.

Based on the germline V gene, the CDR1 and CDR2 sequences are MNHEY and SVGAGI. Including the terminal cysteine and phenylalanine, the CDR3 comprises 15 residues. Nucleotide data are not available. Synovial samples were synovial fluid collected alongside matched peripheral blood from each patient with active arthritis. TCR repertoire donors were some 11 juvenile idiopathic arthritis patients with active disease who had not reached inactive disease, 3 polyarticular and 8 oligoarticular. The TCR-sequenced patients had a median age of roughly 10 years (range about 2.2-22.9) and median disease duration of roughly seven years (range 0.2-19.1). Synovial Treg cells showed FOXP3 TSDR demethylation comparable to blood and healthy-donor Treg cells, supporting bona fide regulatory lineage commitment. Samples for TCR repertoire analysis were collected at two centres in Italy. The entry originates in a study of synovial regulatory T cells in juvenile arthritis (dated by TCRdb to about 2015). About the full investigation: Among the sequenced patients, a few were classified as therapy-naive, methotrexate plus infliximab was given to one, methotrexate was given to roughly six, and treatment information was unavailable for one. The study compared the TCRbeta CDR3 repertoires of blood iaTreg cells, other blood Treg cells and synovial fluid Treg cells taken from matched patient samples. Effector T cell subsets were also sequenced in this cohort for comparisons, but the Treg dataset alone covers only blood and synovial fluid Treg cells. TCR repertoire comparisons included Treg and Teff subsets from under 14 JIA patients with active disease. Overall study results and their limits: Across patients, iaTreg TCR repertoires were largely private, and these iaTreg repertoires partially overlapped with synovial Teff and blood CPL repertoires. Synovial Treg cells shared more CDR3 sequences with iaTreg cells than with other blood Treg cells, and Chao-Jaccard similarity confirmed that synovial Treg cells were more closely related to iaTreg cells.

The sequence was obtained from a donor aged 2-30 years with juvenile idiopathic arthritis. Sequences were obtained from Treg cells from the synovium. The chain is assembled from TRBV6-5 and TRBJ2-2; without DNA, the TCRdb call of TRBD1 cannot be checked. The CDR3: CASKGQGAISGELFF.